Sequencing of this T cell receptor beta chain was carried out in a study of identifying expanded T cells in peripheral blood. The study's findings and limits: Clone count variance between roughly 2-week samples rose with total template count.

Here immunoSEQ multiplex PCR was the method, and the copy in TCRdb shows in-frame clones only, minus some. This table has roughly 63,000 clones, about four fifths appearing once. CDR3 length: 12 amino acids. Germline V lookup: CDR1 LNHDA, CDR2 SQIVND (reference sequence). Trimming took 8 bases from V and 6 from J, leaving 10 bases between them. Healthy donors had no documented immune events, such as infections, while sampled. Remarks on this clone: Antigen: not known.

The chain links TRBV19 to TRBJ2-2; D may be TRBD2 (6 bases). The origin of this receptor is a person aged 18 to 75 in good health. The specimen was blood. DNA for the CDR3: TGTGCCAGTGGGACTCTCGCCGGGGAGCTGTTTTTT. This translates into CASGTLAGELFF.